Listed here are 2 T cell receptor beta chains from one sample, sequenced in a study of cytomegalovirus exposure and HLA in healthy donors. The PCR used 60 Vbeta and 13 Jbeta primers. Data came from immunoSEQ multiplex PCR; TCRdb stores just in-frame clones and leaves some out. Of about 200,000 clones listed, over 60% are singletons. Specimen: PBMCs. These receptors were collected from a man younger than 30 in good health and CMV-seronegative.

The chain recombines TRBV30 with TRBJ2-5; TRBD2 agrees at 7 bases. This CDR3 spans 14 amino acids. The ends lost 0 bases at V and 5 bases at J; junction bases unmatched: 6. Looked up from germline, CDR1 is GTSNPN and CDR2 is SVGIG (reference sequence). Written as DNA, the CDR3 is TGTGCCTGGAGTGTGACTAGCTATCGTGAGACCCAGTACTTC. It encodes CAWSVTSYRETQYF.

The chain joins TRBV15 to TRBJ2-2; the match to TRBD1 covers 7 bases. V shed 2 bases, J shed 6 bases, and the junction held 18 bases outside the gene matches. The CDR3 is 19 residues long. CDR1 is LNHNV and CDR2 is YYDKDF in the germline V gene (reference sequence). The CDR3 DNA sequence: TGTGCCACCAGCAGAACTCGACAGGGAAGGGCCAATGTGGCCGGGGAGCTGTTTTTT. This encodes CATSRTRQGRANVAGELFF.